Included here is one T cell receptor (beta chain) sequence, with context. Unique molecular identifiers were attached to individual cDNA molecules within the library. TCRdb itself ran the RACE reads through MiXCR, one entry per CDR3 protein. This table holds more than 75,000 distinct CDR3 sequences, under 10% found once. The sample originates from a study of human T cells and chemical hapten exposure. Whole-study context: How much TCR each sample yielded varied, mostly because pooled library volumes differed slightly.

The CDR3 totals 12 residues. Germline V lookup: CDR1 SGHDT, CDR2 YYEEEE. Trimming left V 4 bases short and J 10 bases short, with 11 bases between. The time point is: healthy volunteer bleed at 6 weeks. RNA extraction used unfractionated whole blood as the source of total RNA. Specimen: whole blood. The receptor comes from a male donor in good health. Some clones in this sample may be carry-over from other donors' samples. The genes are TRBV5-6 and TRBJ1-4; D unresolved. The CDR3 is CASSHTLGKLFF. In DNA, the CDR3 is TGTGCCAGCAGCCATACTCTAGGAAAACTGTTTTTT.